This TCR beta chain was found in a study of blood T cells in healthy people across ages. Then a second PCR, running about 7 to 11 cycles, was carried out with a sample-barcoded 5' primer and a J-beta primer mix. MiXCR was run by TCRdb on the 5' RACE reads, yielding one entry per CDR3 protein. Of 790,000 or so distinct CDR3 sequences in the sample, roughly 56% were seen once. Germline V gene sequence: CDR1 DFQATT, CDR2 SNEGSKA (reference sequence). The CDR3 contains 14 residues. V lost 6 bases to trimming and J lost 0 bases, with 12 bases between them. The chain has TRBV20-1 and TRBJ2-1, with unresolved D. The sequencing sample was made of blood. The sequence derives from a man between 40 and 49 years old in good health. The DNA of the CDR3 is TGCAGTGCCACAACAGCGAACTCCTACAATGAGCAGTTCTTC. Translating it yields CSATTANSYNEQFF.